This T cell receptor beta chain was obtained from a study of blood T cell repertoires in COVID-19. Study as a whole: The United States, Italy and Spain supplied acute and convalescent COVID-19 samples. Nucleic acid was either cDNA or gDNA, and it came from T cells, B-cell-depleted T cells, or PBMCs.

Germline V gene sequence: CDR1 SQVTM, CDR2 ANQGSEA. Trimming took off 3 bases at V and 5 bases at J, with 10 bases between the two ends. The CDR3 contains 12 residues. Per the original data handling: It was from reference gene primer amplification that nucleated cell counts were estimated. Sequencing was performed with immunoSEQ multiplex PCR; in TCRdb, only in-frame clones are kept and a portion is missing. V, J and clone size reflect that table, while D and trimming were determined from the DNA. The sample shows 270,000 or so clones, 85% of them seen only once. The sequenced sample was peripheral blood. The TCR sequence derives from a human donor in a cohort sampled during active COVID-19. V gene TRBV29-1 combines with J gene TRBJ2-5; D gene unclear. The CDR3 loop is CSVDTVSETQYF. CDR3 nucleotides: TGCAGCGTTGATACAGTATCGGAGACCCAGTACTTC.